The 8 T cell receptor beta chains below were found in one sample sequenced in a study of tumor-infiltrating lymphocytes in primary liver carcinoma. In addition to blood RNA drawn from unsorted whole blood, germline DNA was extracted. TCR beta cDNA was prepared out of approximately 470 ng total RNA by means of a constant-region primer. Libraries covering TCR beta were generated through three nested multiplex PCR rounds (using a slightly modified ARM-PCR). Running roughly 10 cycles apiece, the first two PCR rounds relied on TRBV1-TRBV30 forward primers together with a C-beta reverse primer. Each CDR3 protein is one row after TCRdb ran MiXCR on the multiplex PCR reads. Of some 190,000 distinct CDR3 sequences listed, less than 65% were seen once; the top ten hold 70% to 80%. Input material: peripheral blood. These TCRs come from a middle-aged man with primary liver carcinoma and hepatitis B virus infection.

This clonotype showed up many times. This rearrangement joins TRBV29-1 to TRBJ2-3; tentatively, D is TRBD1 or TRBD2 (5 bases each). The CDR3 is made up of 14 amino acids. V lost 6 bases to trimming and J lost 0 bases, with 13 bases between them. Looked up from germline, CDR1 is SQVTM and CDR2 is ANQGSEA. The CDR3 region has the DNA TGCAGCGTGGCCCAACGGGACAGCACAGATACGCAGTATTTT. Translation: CSVAQRDSTDTQYF.

The rearrangement links TRBV5-6 to TRBJ1-1, with D tentatively TRBD1 (5 bases). The CDR3 covers 14 residues. Germline-derived CDR1 and CDR2 are SGHDT and YYEEEE. Trimming removed 0 bases from V and 3 bases from J, with 9 bases in between. CDR3 protein: CASSLGGGYTEAFF. The CDR3 DNA is TGTGCCAGCAGCTTGGGCGGGGGGTACACTGAAGCTTTCTTT.

In its sample, this clonotype was seen a few times. The chain's CDR3 is CATRLGLAGSYEQYF. CDR3 nucleotide sequence: TGCGCCACTCGGCTGGGACTAGCGGGATCCTACGAGCAGTACTTC. The chain couples TRBV10-2 to TRBJ2-7; 13 bases fit TRBD2. The CDR3 consists of 15 residues. The germline CDR1 and CDR2 sequences are WSHSY and SAAADI. V lost 10 bases and J lost 1; bases outside the gene matches: 7.

A note on this clonotype: One junction end disagrees with the germline gene, perhaps due to a read error. The chain employs TRBV4-1 and TRBJ2-5; no definite D call. In germline, CDR1 is MGHRA, CDR2 YSYEKL. This CDR3 contains 14 residues. This CDR3 is CTSSQDLPRETQYF. The CDR3 bases are TGCACCAGCAGCCAAGATCTTCCGAGGGAGACCCAGTACTTC.

This clonotype was observed a handful of times. As DNA, the CDR3 is TGTGCCAGCAAATTCTGGACTAGCGGGAGTACTGGAAAAGAGACCCAGTACTTC. Encoded protein: CASKFWTSGSTGKETQYF. The chain has TRBV2 and TRBJ2-5; 13 positions agree with TRBD2. This CDR3 is built from 18 residues. The germline V gene has CDR1 SNHLY and CDR2 FYNNEI. The V gene end was trimmed by 7 bases and the J gene end by 3 bases; junction bases not matched to a gene: 14.

The V call is TRBV10-3, the J call TRBJ2-1, with TRBD2 as a possible D gene (6 bases). CDR3 size: 17 residues. The ends were cut back, 6 bases at V and 0 bases at J, with 18 bases in the middle. Germline V gives CDR1 ENHRY, CDR2 SYGVKD. CDR3: CAISANVRESSYNEQFF. The CDR3 DNA reads as TGTGCCATCAGCGCCAACGTACGGGAGAGCTCCTACAATGAGCAGTTCTTC.

This clonotype occurred many times. The V and J genes are TRBV11-2 and TRBJ2-7; D is unresolved. The germline V gene has CDR1 SGHAT and CDR2 FQNNGV. The germline V and J ends were trimmed by 5 bases and 0 bases, with 14 bases remaining between them. This CDR3 is 15 amino acids long. The CDR3 sequence is CASSPRSESSYEQYF. CDR3 in DNA: TGTGCCAGCAGCCCACGGTCGGAGAGCTCCTACGAGCAGTACTTC.

With regard to this clonotype: This may come from a read error, since a much larger clone is one base off. The V gene is TRBV11-2, the J gene TRBJ2-2, with D possibly matching TRBD2 (5 bases). Trimming removed 1 base at V and 5 bases at J, with 17 bases between. The V gene's germline CDR1 is SGHAT and CDR2 FQNNGV. CDR3 length: 17 amino acids. CDR3 region: CASSLVTRGRGTGELFF. As DNA, the CDR3 is TGTGCCAGCAGCTTAGTCACTAGAGGGAGAGGTACCGGGGAGCTGTTTTTT.